Each of the 32 T cell receptor beta chains below was sequenced from the same sample in a study of blood T cell repertoires in COVID-19. Using immunoSEQ multiplex PCR, the repertoire was profiled, and TCRdb retains in-frame clones only, with some absent. The sample contains approximately 70,000 clones, around 76% of which appear only once. The specimen sequenced was peripheral blood. Receptors originate from a woman of 80 years or more with acute or convalescent COVID-19.

This clone occurred a few times. The chain recombines TRBV5-1 with TRBJ2-2, with 9 bases that match TRBD1. The CDR3 runs to 16 residues. The J segment lost 5 bases and the V segment lost 1 base, leaving 6 bases of the junction unmatched. Germline assignment: CDR1 SGHRS and CDR2 YFSETQ. Here the CDR3 reads CASSLTQGARTGELFF. The CDR3 DNA sequence: TGCGCCAGCAGCTTGACACAGGGGGCGCGTACCGGGGAGCTGTTTTTT. The complete variable domain, with remaining parts taken from reference TRBV5-1 and TRBJ2-2, reads KAGVTQTPRYLIKTRGQQVTLSCSPISGHRSVSWYQQTPGQGLQFLFEYFSETQRNKGNFPGRFSGRQFSNSRSEMNVSTLELGDSALYLCASSLTQGARTGELFFGEGSRLTVL.

The CDR3 DNA follows: TGTGCCAGCAGCTTAGAGTACGGCCAAAGGGGTCTTTTCTTT. Translation gives CASSLEYGQRGLFF. The J gene is TRBJ1-1, the V gene TRBV7-2, with D maybe TRBD1 (5 bases). V lost 1 base and J lost 13, with 19 bases in between. The germline V gene has CDR1 SGHTA and CDR2 FQGNSA. The CDR3 totals 14 residues.

This chain joins TRBV21-1 and TRBJ1-1. TRBV21-1 is a pseudogene segment. This CDR3 spans 11 amino acids. CDR3 sequence reads: CASSIRTEAFF. As DNA, the CDR3 is TGTGCCAGCAGCATCCGGACTGAAGCTTTCTTT.

This rearrangement joins TRBV28 to TRBJ1-2; maybe TRBD1 (5 bases). Between the trimmed V and J ends, which lost 7 bases and 6 bases, there was a span of 27 bases. Per the germline V gene, CDR1 is MDHEN and CDR2 is SYDVKM. The CDR3 runs 17 residues. The CDR3 loop is CASTKGRERLGRDGYTF. The CDR3 DNA sequence: TGTGCCAGCACCAAAGGCAGGGAAAGGTTAGGTAGGGATGGCTACACCTTC.

V usage is TRBV7-8 and J usage is TRBJ2-5; weak D call: TRBD1 (5 bases). V lost 1 base and J 0 bases, leaving 15 bases between the germline ends. The germline V gene has CDR1 SGHVS and CDR2 FQNEAQ. The CDR3 consists of 17 residues. The CDR3 nucleotides read TGTGCCAGCAGCTTAGGGGGCGGCCTTGCATACCAAGAGACCCAGTACTTC. Protein product: CASSLGGGLAYQETQYF.

The chain links TRBV2 to TRBJ1-4; possible D gene TRBD1, 5 bases. Per germline, CDR1 SNHLY and CDR2 FYNNEI. The V end was cut by 1 base, the J end by 1 base, with 7 bases between. CDR3 size: 15 residues. The CDR3 reads CASSEEGVTNEKLFF. In DNA form, the CDR3 reads TGTGCCAGCAGTGAAGAAGGGGTAACTAATGAAAAACTGTTTTTT.

The chain uses TRBV2 and TRBJ2-7; D possibly corresponds to TRBD2 (6 bases). Looked up from germline, CDR1 is SNHLY and CDR2 is FYNNEI. The V end lost 2 bases, the J end lost 0 bases, and 11 bases lay between the germline ends. There are 15 residues in the CDR3. DNA for the CDR3: TGTGCCAGCAGTGAACTAGCGCGAAGCTCCTACGAGCAGTACTTC. Residues: CASSELARSSYEQYF.

The gene calls are TRBV21-1 and TRBJ2-2; the table assigns TRBD2, which was not confirmed against the DNA. TRBV21-1 is recorded as a pseudogene. CDR3 length equals 18 residues. The CDR3 coding sequence is TGTGCCAGCAGCCCAAAGGGGCTAGCGGGAGGGCCCGGCGGGGAGCTGTTTTTT. Protein: CASSPKGLAGGPGGELFF.

V usage is TRBV20-1 and J usage is TRBJ1-2; D call uncertain. Trimming stripped 3 bases from V and 3 bases from J, with 5 bases between. This CDR3 contains 11 residues. The V gene's germline CDR1 is DFQATT and CDR2 SNEGSKA (reference sequence). The CDR3, as DNA: TGCAGTGCTAGGTCAGACTATGGCTACACCTTC. Translating it yields CSARSDYGYTF.

This clone was detected only a few times. This chain uses TRBV15 with TRBJ2-7; 9 nucleotides agree with TRBD2. This CDR3 is 17 amino acids long. Germline V gene data show CDR1 as LNHNV and CDR2 as YYDKDF (reference sequence). Losses at the gene ends were 0 bases for V and 9 bases for J; bases not matched to a gene: 15. The CDR3 loop is CATSREKASGITGVQYF. In DNA form, the CDR3 reads TGTGCCACCAGCAGAGAAAAGGCTAGCGGGATAACTGGGGTGCAGTACTTC.

V and J are TRBV7-9 and TRBJ2-2; D not resolved. V was shortened by 8 bases and J by 6 bases, with 13 bases between the two germline ends. CDR3 length: 13 residues. In germline, CDR1 is SEHNR, CDR2 FQNEAQ (reference sequence). This CDR3 reads CASFFGISGELFF. The CDR3 region has the DNA TGTGCCAGCTTCTTCGGTATCTCCGGGGAGCTGTTTTTT.

This clone was detected only a few times. The J gene is TRBJ2-1, the V gene TRBV18; D not certain. V was clipped by 2 bases and J by 6 bases, with 5 bases between them. The CDR3 length is 12 residues. The germline CDR1 and CDR2 sequences are KGHSH and LQKENI. CDR3 loop: CASSPVSNEQFF. The CDR3 DNA is TGTGCCAGCTCACCAGTGAGCAATGAGCAGTTCTTC.

The rearrangement joins TRBV11-2 to TRBJ2-7; TRBD2 aligns across 12 bases. Trimming took 6 bases from V and 2 from J; bases not matched to a gene: 5. The CDR3 runs 15 residues. The germline gives CDR1 SGHAT, CDR2 FQNNGV. In DNA form, the CDR3 reads TGTGCCAGCAGACCGGGACTAGCGGGTGCCTACGAGCAGTACTTC. Encoded protein: CASRPGLAGAYEQYF. Full variable domain (remainder filled in from reference TRBV11-2 and TRBJ2-7): EAGVAQSPRYKIIEKRQSVAFWCNPISGHATLYWYQQILGQGPKLLIQFQNNGVVDDSQLPKDRFSAERLKGVDSTLKIQPAKLEDSAVYLCASRPGLAGAYEQYFGPGTRLTVT.

The J gene is TRBJ1-5, the V gene TRBV28, with D maybe TRBD1 (5 bases). The V end was cut by 2 bases, the J end by 11 bases, with 10 bases between. CDR1 is MDHEN, CDR2 SYDVKM, per germline. The CDR3 totals 12 residues. CDR3 bases: TGTGCCAGCAGTTTAAGGGGCTGGGCCCAGCATTTT. This codes for CASSLRGWAQHF. Full variable domain (missing parts from reference TRBV28 and TRBJ1-5): DVKVTQSSRYLVKRTGEKVFLECVQDMDHENMFWYRQDPGLGLRLIYFSYDVKMKEKGDIPEGYSVSREKKERFSLILESASTNQTSMYLCASSLRGWAQHFGDGTRLSIL.

The chain recombines TRBV11-2 with TRBJ2-7; 10 positions agree with TRBD2. There are 15 residues in the CDR3. The ends lost 5 bases at V and 3 bases at J; junction bases unmatched: 7. CDR1 is SGHAT and CDR2 is FQNNGV in the germline V gene. This chain's CDR3 is CASSPRTSGYYEQYF. The CDR3 DNA reads as TGTGCCAGCAGCCCTCGGACTAGCGGTTACTACGAGCAGTACTTC.

This clone has a handful of counts. The rearrangement links TRBV4-2 to TRBJ2-7, with 7 bases that match TRBD1. The CDR3 contains 13 residues. Germline-derived CDR1 and CDR2 are LGHNA and YNFKEQ. Losses at the gene ends were 1 base for V and 4 bases for J; bases not matched to a gene: 1. In DNA, the CDR3 is TGTGCCAGCAGCCAAGTCAGGGGGTACGAGCAGTACTTC. It specifies CASSQVRGYEQYF.

The V gene is TRBV27, the J gene TRBJ1-4; the match to TRBD1 covers 7 bases. This CDR3 has 15 amino acids. Germline CDR1 MNHEY, CDR2 SMNVEV (reference sequence). Trimming took 3 bases from V and 10 from J; bases not matched to a gene: 11. The CDR3 DNA follows: TGTGCCAGCAGTTTGTCGACAGGGACTTTGGGAAAACTGTTTTTT. Its protein is CASSLSTGTLGKLFF.

The chain carries TRBV28 and TRBJ2-2, with 9 bases lining up with TRBD1. Trimming at V came to 2 bases and at J to 8 bases, leaving 6 bases not matched to a gene. This CDR3 comprises 15 residues. The germline CDR1 and CDR2 sequences are MDHEN and SYDVKM. CDR3 sequence: CASSLNRGRSGELFF. The CDR3 coding sequence is TGTGCCAGCAGTTTAAACAGGGGGCGATCTGGGGAGCTGTTTTTT.

This rearrangement joins TRBV2 to TRBJ2-3; 11 positions agree with TRBD2. The CDR3 totals 16 residues. Germline lookup yields CDR1 SNHLY and CDR2 FYNNEI. V was pared by 1 base and J by 9 bases, with 9 bases of the junction left unmatched. CDR3 loop: CASSEVGSGRVGTQYF. CDR3 nucleotide sequence: TGTGCCAGCAGTGAAGTTGGTAGCGGGAGGGTGGGGACGCAGTATTTT.

The chain has TRBV11-3 and TRBJ2-2, with 9 nucleotides matching TRBD2. Germline CDR1 is SGHNT and CDR2 is YENEEA. With 1 base clipped from V and 4 bases from J, the junction kept 4 bases outside the gene matches. The CDR3 spans 16 residues. The CDR3 loop reads CASSLVLAGSTGELFF. CDR3 DNA sequence: TGTGCCAGCAGCTTAGTGCTAGCGGGGAGCACCGGGGAGCTGTTTTTT.

CDR3: CASSRGRTDTQYF. The CDR3 region has the DNA TGTGCCAGCAGCCGAGGTCGCACAGATACGCAGTATTTT. This chain joins TRBV13 and TRBJ2-3; D unresolved. The germline V and J ends were trimmed by 5 bases and 1 base, with 7 bases remaining between them. CDR1 and CDR2 from the germline V gene are PRHDT and FYEKMQ (reference sequence). This CDR3 contains 13 residues.

This sequence joins TRBV10-3 and TRBJ2-7; D is unclear. CDR1 is ENHRY, CDR2 SYGVKD, per germline. CDR3 size: 13 residues. The V gene lost 10 bases and the J gene lost 2 bases, with 15 bases spanning the gap. CDR3 bases: TGTGCCACCGAGACGGGTCCGACCTACGAGCAGTACTTC. This codes for CATETGPTYEQYF.

The chain couples TRBV6-4 to TRBJ2-3; TRBD2 matches at 7 bases. This CDR3 has 18 amino acids. Germline assignment: CDR1 MRHNA and CDR2 SNTAGT. V shed 6 bases, J shed 0 bases, and the junction held 15 bases outside the gene matches. CDR3 in amino acids: CASSQTAASGASTDTQYF. DNA of the CDR3: TGTGCCAGCAGCCAGACGGCCGCGAGCGGGGCTAGCACAGATACGCAGTATTTT.

The chain combines TRBV6-5 with TRBJ2-3; 8 nucleotides match TRBD2. CDR3 length: 14 residues. With V trimmed by 5 bases and J by 3 bases, 4 bases remained unmatched. Germline CDR1 is MNHEY and CDR2 is SVGAGI. The CDR3 is CASSLRGGTDTQYF. The CDR3 bases are TGTGCCAGCAGTCTCCGCGGGGGGACAGATACGCAGTATTTT.

The chain recombines TRBV6-5 with TRBJ2-7; the D is unclear. The CDR3 sequence is 14 residues long. Trimming left V 4 bases short and J 0 bases short, with 10 bases between. CDR1 and CDR2 (germline): MNHEY, SVGAGI. The CDR3 nucleotides read TGTGCCAGCAGTTCAACCGTGAGCTCCTACGAGCAGTACTTC. Its translation: CASSSTVSSYEQYF.

The chain combines TRBV7-9 with TRBJ2-3; D not resolved. Germline loops: CDR1 SEHNR, CDR2 FQNEAQ (reference sequence). The CDR3 is made up of 14 amino acids. V gave up 1 base and J gave up 2 bases, with 7 bases separating them. The CDR3 region has the DNA TGTGCCAGCAGCTTAGTACAAAACACAGATACGCAGTATTTT. The encoded protein is CASSLVQNTDTQYF.

The table lists this clone with a few counts. CDR3 nucleotide sequence: TGTGCCAGCAGCCCCCGGACAGAAGCGGGGAACGAGCAGTACTTC. This sequence encodes CASSPRTEAGNEQYF. V gene TRBV3-1 (or the pseudogene TRBV3-2) combines with J gene TRBJ2-7, with D possibly TRBD2 on 7 matching bases. CDR3 length equals 15 residues. V dropped 4 bases and J dropped 5 bases, with 18 bases sitting between them. Germline values: CDR1 LGHDT, CDR2 YNNKEL (reference sequence).

This chain links TRBV6-5 with TRBJ2-1; the D is unclear. V shed 3 bases and J shed 0 bases, with 9 bases lying between them. CDR1 is MNHEY, CDR2 SVGAGI, per germline. CDR3 size: 15 residues. The CDR3 DNA follows: TGTGCCAGCAGTTATCGTTCCGGCTCCTACAATGAGCAGTTCTTC. It translates to CASSYRSGSYNEQFF.

This clone was seen more than once but under ten times. The V and J genes are TRBV27 and TRBJ1-2; TRBD1 is a possible D gene (5 bases). The V end lost 7 bases, the J end lost 8 bases, and 23 bases lay between the germline ends. Per germline, CDR1 MNHEY and CDR2 SMNVEV (reference sequence). CDR3 length: 15 amino acids. The CDR3: CASIPRVGGAGGYTF. The CDR3 coding sequence is TGTGCCAGCATTCCTCGTGTGGGGGGTGCTGGGGGCTACACCTTC.

V gene TRBV7-6 combines with J gene TRBJ2-7; perhaps TRBD1 as D (5 bases). CDR1 and CDR2 (germline): SGHVS, FNYEAQ. V shed 1 base and J shed 6 bases, with 16 bases lying between them. The CDR3 loop spans 15 amino acids. As DNA, the CDR3 is TGTGCCAGCAGCTTAGTGTCGCAGGGCGTAAGCGAGCAGTACTTC. Encoded protein: CASSLVSQGVSEQYF.

The CDR3 bases are TGTGCCAGCAGCGTAGCGGGACAGGGGGCATTGGAGACCCAGTACTTC. This sequence encodes CASSVAGQGALETQYF. This sequence joins TRBV9 and TRBJ2-5, with 12 bases fitting TRBD1. Germline lookup yields CDR1 SGDLS and CDR2 YYNGEE. Losses at the gene ends were 0 bases for V and 5 bases for J; bases not matched to a gene: 5. The CDR3 runs to 16 residues.

This clone has a single count. The chain links TRBV6-4 to TRBJ2-7; D is unclear. V was clipped by 8 bases and J by 0 bases, with 2 bases between them. CDR1 is MRHNA and CDR2 is SNTAGT in the germline V gene. The CDR3 is 10 residues long. The CDR3 protein is CASLSYEQYF. CDR3 bases: TGTGCCAGCCTCTCCTACGAGCAGTACTTC.